What follows describes a single TCR beta chain. Its target is unknown. The data derive from a study of T-cell memory formation after mild COVID-19. General observations from the study: For contracting clones, CD4+ ones sat mainly in CM and EM, CD8+ in EMRA.

MiXCR was run by TCRdb on the 5' RACE reads, yielding one entry per CDR3 protein. The sample lists around 250,000 distinct CDR3 sequences; roughly a sixth were seen once. This TCR was recovered from a man aged 18 to 29 who had mild COVID-19 (a few samples of this study predate the infection). Cell type and time point are not known. The sequencing input was PBMCs or a T cell subset sorted from them (not recorded which).

Here the CDR3 reads CASSGASGSLRNEQFF. For the CDR3, the DNA is TGTGCCAGCAGTGGAGCTTCAGGGTCATTGAGAAATGAGCAGTTCTTC. The chain is built from TRBV6-1 and TRBJ2-1; D might be TRBD1 (5 bases). V gave up 4 bases and J gave up 7 bases, with 20 bases separating them. In germline, CDR1 is MNHNS, CDR2 SASEGT. This CDR3 is built from 16 residues.